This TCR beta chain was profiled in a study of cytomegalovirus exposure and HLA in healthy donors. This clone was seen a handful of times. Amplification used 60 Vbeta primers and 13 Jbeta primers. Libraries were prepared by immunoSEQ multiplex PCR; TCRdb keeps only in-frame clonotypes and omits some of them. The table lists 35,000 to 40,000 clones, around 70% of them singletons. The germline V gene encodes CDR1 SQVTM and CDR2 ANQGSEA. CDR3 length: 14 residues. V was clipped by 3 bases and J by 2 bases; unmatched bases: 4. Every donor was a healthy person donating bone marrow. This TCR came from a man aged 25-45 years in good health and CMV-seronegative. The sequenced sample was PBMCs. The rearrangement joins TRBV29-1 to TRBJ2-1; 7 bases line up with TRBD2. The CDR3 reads CSVEGGSTYNEQFF. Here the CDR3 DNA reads TGCAGCGTTGAGGGCGGGAGCACCTACAATGAGCAGTTCTTC.